This TCR beta chain was obtained from a study of blood T cell repertoires in COVID-19 (dated by TCRdb to about 2020). Background for the entire study: The collaborator samples originated in the United States, Italy and Spain and spanned the acute and convalescent phases of COVID-19. Subjects who had been exposed to COVID-19, were actively infected with it, or had recovered from it provided the deeply sampled blood TCRbeta repertoires that made up the dataset. Samples came from the ongoing ImmuneRACE study (first 160 participants) plus 1,254 subjects from 6 global collaborators. Where available, HLA class I and class II types were obtained from metadata supplied by the sample provider rather than from assay-based typing. A de-identified subject ID, COVID-19 status, age in years and sex were almost always included in the sample metadata. The prospective study material was composed of cDNA or gDNA derived from T cells, B-cell-depleted T cells, or PBMCs. The repertoires were made available in a free public database intended to serve as a resource for research on the immune response to SARS-CoV-2. Beyond this particular receptor, the publication reports: The quantity of clinical and demographic metadata differed by source and by participant and was supplied without curation.

TCRbeta CDR3 regions were amplified from genomic DNA by means of the immunoSEQ Assay, a bias-controlled multiplex PCR. The study's processing was this. The number of nucleated cells in each sample was estimated from the amplification of reference gene primers within the assay. Sequence reads were collapsed and filtered to measure the absolute abundance of every unique TCRbeta CDR3 rearrangement. For each sample, productive Simpson clonality was calculated as the square root of Simpson's diversity index over productive rearrangements. In TCRdb, the immuneACCESS table is reduced to in-frame sequences with V and J assigned. These tables do not hold every clone; where another copy was compared, an unresolved V gene accounts for under half, and the others remain unexplained. V and J calls plus clone size are reproduced from that table; the DNA served to infer D and trimming. A total of fewer than 90,000 clones appear in this sample, approximately 86% of them only once. 4.9% of the sample is taken by the ten largest.

Per the germline V gene, SNHLY is the CDR1 and FYNNEI is the CDR2. From the cysteine through the phenylalanine, the CDR3 covers 13 amino acids. Only CDR3 DNA is held: 39 bases, read in frame from base 1. Trimming removed 7 bases from V and 6 bases from J, leaving 15 bases between the germline ends. Concerning this clone: Its antigen has not been determined. No base quality values were provided; no much bigger clone lies one nucleotide off.

Collaborating institutions collected whole blood in K2EDTA tubes following their own protocols. For TCRbeta analysis, collaborator samples were shipped as frozen whole blood, as isolated PBMCs, or as DNA extracted from either sample type. Sequencing was done on a sample of peripheral blood. Recombination connected TRBV2 to TRBJ2-5; the D gene is possibly TRBD1, with 7 bases matching. The receptor was derived from a man aged 50-59 years with active or convalescent COVID-19. The CDR3 here reads CASMRDSHQTQYF. The nucleotide sequence reads TGTGCCAGCATGCGGGACAGCCACCAGACCCAGTACTTC.